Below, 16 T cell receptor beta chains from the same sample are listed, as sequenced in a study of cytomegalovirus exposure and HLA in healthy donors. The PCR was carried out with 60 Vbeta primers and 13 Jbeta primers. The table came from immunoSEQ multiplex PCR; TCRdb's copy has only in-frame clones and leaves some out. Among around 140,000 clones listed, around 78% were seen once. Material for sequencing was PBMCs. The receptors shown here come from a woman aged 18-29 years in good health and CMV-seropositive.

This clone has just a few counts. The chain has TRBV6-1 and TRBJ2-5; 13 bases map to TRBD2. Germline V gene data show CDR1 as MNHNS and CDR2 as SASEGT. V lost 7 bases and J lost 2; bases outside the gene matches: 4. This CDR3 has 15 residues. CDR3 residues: CASNLLAGGQETQYF. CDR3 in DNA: TGTGCCAGCAACCTACTAGCGGGGGGGCAAGAGACCCAGTACTTC.

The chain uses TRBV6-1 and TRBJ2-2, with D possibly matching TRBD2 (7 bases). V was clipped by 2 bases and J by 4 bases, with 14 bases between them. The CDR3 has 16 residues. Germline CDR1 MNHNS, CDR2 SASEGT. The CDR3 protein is CASSEIGGAGTGELFF. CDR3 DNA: TGTGCCAGCAGTGAAATTGGGGGGGCGGGCACCGGGGAGCTGTTTTTT.

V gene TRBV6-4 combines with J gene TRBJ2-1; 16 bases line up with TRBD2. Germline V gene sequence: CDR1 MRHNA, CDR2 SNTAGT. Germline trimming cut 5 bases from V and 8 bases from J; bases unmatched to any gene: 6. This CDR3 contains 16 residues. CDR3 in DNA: TGTGCCAGCAGTCCAGGGACTAGCGGGGGGGCGGATGAGCAGTTCTTC. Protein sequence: CASSPGTSGGADEQFF.

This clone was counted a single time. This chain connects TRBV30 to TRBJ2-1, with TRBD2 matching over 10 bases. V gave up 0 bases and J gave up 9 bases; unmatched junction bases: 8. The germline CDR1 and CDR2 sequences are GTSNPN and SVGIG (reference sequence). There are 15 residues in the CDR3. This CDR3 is CAWSVGLAGAREQFF. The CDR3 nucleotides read TGTGCCTGGAGTGTAGGGCTAGCGGGGGCCCGTGAGCAGTTCTTC.

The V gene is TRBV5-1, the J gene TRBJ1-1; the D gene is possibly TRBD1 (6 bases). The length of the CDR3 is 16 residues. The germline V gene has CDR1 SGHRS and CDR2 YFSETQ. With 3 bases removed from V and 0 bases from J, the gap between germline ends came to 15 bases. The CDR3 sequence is CASSSMKQGLNTEAFF. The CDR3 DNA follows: TGCGCCAGCAGCTCAATGAAACAGGGTTTGAACACTGAAGCTTTCTTT.

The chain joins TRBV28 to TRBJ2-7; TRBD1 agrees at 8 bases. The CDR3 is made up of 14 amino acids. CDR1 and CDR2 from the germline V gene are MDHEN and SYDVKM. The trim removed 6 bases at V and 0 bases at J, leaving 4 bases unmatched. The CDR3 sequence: CASSTTGVSYEQYF. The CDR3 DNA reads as TGTGCCAGCAGCACGACAGGGGTCTCCTACGAGCAGTACTTC. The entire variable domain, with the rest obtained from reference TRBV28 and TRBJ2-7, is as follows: DVKVTQSSRYLVKRTGEKVFLECVQDMDHENMFWYRQDPGLGLRLIYFSYDVKMKEKGDIPEGYSVSREKKERFSLILESASTNQTSMYLCASSTTGVSYEQYFGPGTRLTVT.

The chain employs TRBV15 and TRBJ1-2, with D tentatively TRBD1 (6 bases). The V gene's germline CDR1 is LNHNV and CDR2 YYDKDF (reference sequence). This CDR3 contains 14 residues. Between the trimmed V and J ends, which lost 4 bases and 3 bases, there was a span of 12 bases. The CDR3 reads CATSTSRQDYGYTF. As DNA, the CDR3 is TGTGCCACCAGCACCTCCCGACAGGACTATGGCTACACCTTC.

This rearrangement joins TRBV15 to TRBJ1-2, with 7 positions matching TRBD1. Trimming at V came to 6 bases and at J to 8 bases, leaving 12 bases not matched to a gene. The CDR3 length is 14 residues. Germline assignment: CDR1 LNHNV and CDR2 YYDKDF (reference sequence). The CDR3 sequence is CATSPGEGAWGYTF. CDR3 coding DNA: TGTGCCACCAGTCCCGGCGAGGGGGCGTGGGGCTACACCTTC.

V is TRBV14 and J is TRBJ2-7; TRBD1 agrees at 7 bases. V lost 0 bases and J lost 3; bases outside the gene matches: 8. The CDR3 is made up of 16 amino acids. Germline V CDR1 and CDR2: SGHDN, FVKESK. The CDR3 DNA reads TGTGCCAGCAGCCAAGAATTCGGGACAGCTTACTACGAGCAGTACTTC. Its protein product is CASSQEFGTAYYEQYF. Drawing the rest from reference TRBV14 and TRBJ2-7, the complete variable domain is EAGVTQFPSHSVIEKGQTVTLRCDPISGHDNLYWYRRVMGKEIKFLLHFVKESKQDESGMPNNRFLAERTGGTYSTLKVQPAELEDSGVYFCASSQEFGTAYYEQYFGPGTRLTVT.

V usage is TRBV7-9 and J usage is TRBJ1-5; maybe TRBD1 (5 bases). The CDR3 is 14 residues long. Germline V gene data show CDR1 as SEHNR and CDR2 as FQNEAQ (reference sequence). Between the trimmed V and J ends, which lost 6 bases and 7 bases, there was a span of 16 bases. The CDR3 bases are TGTGCCAGCAGTTCAGGGTTCCAGAGCCAGCCCCAGCATTTT. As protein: CASSSGFQSQPQHF.

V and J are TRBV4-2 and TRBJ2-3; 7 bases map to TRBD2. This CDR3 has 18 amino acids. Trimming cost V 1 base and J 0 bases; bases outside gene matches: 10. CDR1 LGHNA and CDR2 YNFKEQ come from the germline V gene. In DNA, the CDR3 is TGTGCCAGCAGCCAAGCATGGGGGGGACTCGTCAGCACAGATACGCAGTATTTT. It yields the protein CASSQAWGGLVSTDTQYF.

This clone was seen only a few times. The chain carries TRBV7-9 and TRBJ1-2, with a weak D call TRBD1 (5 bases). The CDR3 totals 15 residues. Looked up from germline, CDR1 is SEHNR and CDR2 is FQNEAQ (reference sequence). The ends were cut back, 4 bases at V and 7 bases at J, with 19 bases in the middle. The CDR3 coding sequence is TGTGCCAGCAGCTCGCCGGGACTCACGGTCGCTGGCTACACCTTC. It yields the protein CASSSPGLTVAGYTF. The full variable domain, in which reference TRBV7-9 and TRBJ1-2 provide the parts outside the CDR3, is DTGVSQNPRHKITKRGQNVTFRCDPISEHNRLYWYRQTLGQGPEFLTYFQNEAQLEKSRLLSDRFSAERPKGSFSTLEIQRTEQGDSAMYLCASSSPGLTVAGYTFGSGTRLTVV.

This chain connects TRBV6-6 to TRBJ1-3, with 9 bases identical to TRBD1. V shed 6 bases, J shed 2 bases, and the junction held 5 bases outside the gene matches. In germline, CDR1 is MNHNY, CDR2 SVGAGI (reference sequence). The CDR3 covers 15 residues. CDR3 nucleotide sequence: TGTGCCAGCAGGGCCGGGACAGGGACTGGAAACACCATATATTTT. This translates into CASRAGTGTGNTIYF.

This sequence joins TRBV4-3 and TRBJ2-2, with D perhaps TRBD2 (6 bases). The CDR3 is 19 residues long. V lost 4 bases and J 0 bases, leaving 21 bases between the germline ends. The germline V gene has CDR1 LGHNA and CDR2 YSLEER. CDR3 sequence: CASSPSWGSGNANTGELFF. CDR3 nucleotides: TGCGCCAGCAGCCCTTCTTGGGGTAGCGGAAACGCGAACACCGGGGAGCTGTTTTTT.

The CDR3 spells CASSQDLSNSPLHF. DNA of the CDR3: TGCGCCAGCAGCCAAGATCTAAGTAATTCACCCCTCCACTTT. The chain is built from TRBV4-3 and TRBJ1-6; D not resolved. The CDR3 contains 14 residues. With 0 bases removed from V and 6 bases from J, the gap between germline ends came to 6 bases. CDR1 and CDR2 (germline): LGHNA, YSLEER.

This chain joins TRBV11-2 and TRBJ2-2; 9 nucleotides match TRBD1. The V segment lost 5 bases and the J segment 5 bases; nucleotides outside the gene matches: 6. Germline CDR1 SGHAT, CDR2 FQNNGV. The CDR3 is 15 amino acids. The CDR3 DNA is TGTGCCAGCAGCCCACCCGGGACAGGGACCGGGGAGCTGTTTTTT. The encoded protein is CASSPPGTGTGELFF.